The clone carrying this TCR beta chain was detected ten times or more. The CDR3 has 15 amino acids. V lost 2 bases, J lost 7 bases, and 12 bases lay in between. Germline V lookup: CDR1 WSHSY, CDR2 SAAADI. RNA transcripts were the template for amplifying TCR beta CDR3 regions. The HTBI set primed first-round TCR CDR3 RT-PCR. Each CDR3 protein is one row after TCRdb ran MiXCR on the multiplex PCR reads. The sample shows some 600,000 distinct CDR3 sequences, about 15% of them seen only once. The record originates from a study of T cells in Graves' hyperthyroidism and ophthalmopathy. The specimen was blood. This receptor was obtained from a woman aged 25 to 39 with Graves' hyperthyroidism that later progressed to Graves' ophthalmopathy. The gene calls are TRBV10-2 and TRBJ1-6, with D unresolved. The CDR3 loop is CASSETTQRNSPLHF. CDR3 coding DNA: TGCGCCAGCAGTGAGACGACCCAGAGGAATTCACCCCTCCACTTT.